A single sample is the source of the 26 T cell receptor beta chains below, sequenced in a study of blood T cell repertoires in COVID-19. Libraries were prepared by immunoSEQ multiplex PCR; TCRdb keeps only in-frame clonotypes and omits some of them. The sample has tens of thousands of clones; roughly 82% are singletons. Sequenced material: peripheral blood. These receptors were obtained from a man in his sixties with acute or convalescent COVID-19.

CDR3 loop: CASTPRLAGGHGELFF. The CDR3 nucleotides are TGTGCCAGCACCCCCCGACTAGCGGGAGGGCACGGGGAGCTGTTTTTT. The chain links TRBV6-6 to TRBJ2-2, with 14 bases identical to TRBD2. Trimming took 7 bases from V and 7 from J; bases not matched to a gene: 8. The germline V gene has CDR1 MNHNY and CDR2 SVGAGI (reference sequence). The CDR3 consists of 16 residues.

The J gene is TRBJ2-3, the V gene TRBV5-1; no clear D. V was trimmed by 0 bases and J by 0 bases, leaving 8 bases between them. Germline CDR1 reads SGHRS; CDR2 reads YFSETQ. The CDR3 has 15 amino acids. The CDR3 is CASSLVARSTDTQYF. The CDR3 DNA reads TGCGCCAGCAGCTTGGTGGCTCGTAGCACAGATACGCAGTATTTT.

This clone was counted once. The V gene is TRBV23-1, the J gene TRBJ2-1, with a tentative D call TRBD2 (6 bases). TRBV23-1 is flagged as an ORF with uncertain function. This CDR3 region has 15 residues. V gave up 3 bases and J gave up 4 bases, with 13 bases separating them. The CDR3 reads CASSQGSGYYNEQFF. CDR3 bases: TGCGCCAGCAGTCAGGGCAGCGGGTATTACAATGAGCAGTTCTTC.

The V call is TRBV19, the J call TRBJ2-5; 8 bases match TRBD1. The V segment lost 4 bases and the J segment 3 bases; nucleotides outside the gene matches: 4. CDR1 LNHDA and CDR2 SQIVND come from the germline V gene (reference sequence). The CDR3 has 14 amino acids. As DNA, the CDR3 is TGTGCCAGTAGTACCCGGACAGGGAAAGAGACCCAGTACTTC. It is translated as CASSTRTGKETQYF.

This chain links TRBV7-3 with TRBJ2-5; D is perhaps TRBD2 (7 bases). Germline-derived CDR1 and CDR2 are SGHTA and FQGTGA. The CDR3 length is 15 residues. Trimming took off 8 bases at V and 4 bases at J, with 20 bases between the two ends. This CDR3 reads CASSRGGQKAETQYF. The CDR3, as DNA: TGTGCCAGCTCCCGCGGGGGCCAGAAGGCAGAGACCCAGTACTTC.

V and J are TRBV12-5 and TRBJ1-2; a weak D match, TRBD1 (5 bases). Trimming cost V 5 bases and J 5 bases, with 15 bases left between them. Germline CDR1 and CDR2: LGHNT and FRNRAP. The CDR3 loop spans 14 amino acids. The CDR3 coding sequence is TGTGCTAGTGGTATAGGGGCCCCACTATATGGCTACACCTTC. It is translated as CASGIGAPLYGYTF. The full variable domain, rest sourced from reference TRBV12-5 and TRBJ1-2, is DARVTQTPRHKVTEMGQEVTMRCQPILGHNTVFWYRQTMMQGLELLAYFRNRAPLDDSGMPKDRFSAEMPDATLATLKIQPSEPRDSAVYFCASGIGAPLYGYTFGSGTRLTVV.

The chain recombines TRBV7-2 with TRBJ2-3; D perhaps matches TRBD2 (6 bases). CDR1 is SGHTA and CDR2 is FQGNSA in the germline V gene. The CDR3 length is 17 residues. The V end was cut by 5 bases, the J end by 0 bases, with 18 bases between. The CDR3 sequence: CASSGLSFGGSTDTQYF. The DNA of the CDR3 is TGTGCCAGCAGCGGGCTTTCTTTCGGGGGTAGCACAGATACGCAGTATTTT.

This clone has only one observation. The gene calls are TRBV2 and TRBJ1-1, with D tentatively TRBD1 (5 bases). The V end lost 8 bases, the J end lost 6 bases, and 16 bases lay between the germline ends. CDR1 is SNHLY, CDR2 FYNNEI, per germline. The CDR3 extends over 13 amino acids. CDR3 region: CASLPGRVAEAFF. The CDR3 region has the DNA TGTGCCAGCCTTCCAGGGAGGGTTGCTGAAGCTTTCTTT.

This sequence joins TRBV19 and TRBJ1-1; 7 bases align to TRBD1. The CDR3 is 14 residues long. The germline CDR1 and CDR2 sequences are LNHDA and SQIVND (reference sequence). V was clipped by 5 bases and J by 1 base; unmatched bases: 4. The CDR3 DNA is TGTGCCAGTAGTCGCGACAGGGCGAACACTGAAGCTTTCTTT. It specifies CASSRDRANTEAFF.

This clone was seen just once. The chain combines TRBV7-8 with TRBJ1-1, with 7 nucleotides matching TRBD1. The CDR3 is made up of 14 amino acids. Germline-derived CDR1 and CDR2 are SGHVS and FQNEAQ. Trimming at V came to 1 base and at J to 7 bases, leaving 6 bases not matched to a gene. CDR3 in DNA: TGTGCCAGCAGCTTAGGAAGGGGGCCAGGTGAAGCTTTCTTT. Residues: CASSLGRGPGEAFF.

The rearrangement uses TRBV19 and TRBJ1-2; 7 bases match TRBD1. This CDR3 region has 14 residues. V shed 1 base, J shed 2 bases, and the junction held 1 base outside the gene matches. Germline-derived CDR1 and CDR2 are LNHDA and SQIVND (reference sequence). The DNA for the CDR3 is TGTGCCAGTAGTATAGGGGGACAGAACTATGGCTACACCTTC. This encodes CASSIGGQNYGYTF. The full variable domain, in which reference TRBV19 and TRBJ1-2 provide the parts outside the CDR3, is DGGITQSPKYLFRKEGQNVTLSCEQNLNHDAMYWYRQDPGQGLRLIYYSQIVNDFQKGDIAEGYSVSREKKESFPLTVTSAQKNPTAFYLCASSIGGQNYGYTFGSGTRLTVV.

This chain joins TRBV30 and TRBJ2-3; a weak D match, TRBD1 (6 bases). Deletions cut 7 bases from V and 4 bases from J, with 18 bases between. The CDR3 totals 14 residues. Germline CDR1 GTSNPN, CDR2 SVGIG (reference sequence). The CDR3 sequence is CASRMGARADTQYF. The DNA for the CDR3 is TGTGCCTCCCGTATGGGGGCCCGGGCAGATACGCAGTATTTT.

This chain joins TRBV2 and TRBJ2-3; no firm D call. Germline loops: CDR1 SNHLY, CDR2 FYNNEI. The CDR3 totals 16 residues. The germline V and J ends were trimmed by 6 bases and 1 base, with 17 bases remaining between them. The CDR3 protein is CASSQTTIYRTDTQYF. CDR3 bases: TGTGCCAGCAGCCAAACTACGATCTATCGCACAGATACGCAGTATTTT.

The sample holds one count of this clone. CDR3 in DNA: TGTGCCAGCAGTTTTTCCGGACTAGTTCAAGAGACCCAGTACTTC. It yields the protein CASSFSGLVQETQYF. This sequence joins TRBV28 and TRBJ2-5; 7 bases line up with TRBD2. The germline gives CDR1 MDHEN, CDR2 SYDVKM. The CDR3 spans 15 residues. Trimming removed 3 bases from V and 2 bases from J; junction bases left unmatched: 6. Combining the CDR3 with reference TRBV28 and TRBJ2-5 gives the whole variable domain DVKVTQSSRYLVKRTGEKVFLECVQDMDHENMFWYRQDPGLGLRLIYFSYDVKMKEKGDIPEGYSVSREKKERFSLILESASTNQTSMYLCASSFSGLVQETQYFGPGTRLLVL.

The chain combines TRBV7-2 with TRBJ2-3; 9 bases are a match to TRBD1. The length of the CDR3 is 14 residues. The V gene end was trimmed by 5 bases and the J gene end by 4 bases; junction bases not matched to a gene: 4. CDR1 and CDR2 from the germline V gene are SGHTA and FQGNSA. CDR3 sequence reads: CASSLDRGSDTQYF. CDR3 DNA: TGTGCCAGCAGCCTAGACAGGGGGTCAGATACGCAGTATTTT.

The DNA for the CDR3 is TGTGCCAGCAGCTTTAGTGTCGGGGAGCTGTTTTTT. Its protein is CASSFSVGELFF. This chain uses TRBV5-5 with TRBJ2-2; D gene uncertain. The CDR3 is made up of 12 amino acids. The V and J ends lost 2 bases and 7 bases respectively, with 6 bases between them. CDR1 is SGHKS and CDR2 is YYEKEE in the germline V gene (reference sequence).

The rearrangement links TRBV12-3 or TRBV12-4 to TRBJ2-7; D not resolved. The ends were cut back, 4 bases at V and 2 bases at J, with 3 bases in the middle. This CDR3 comprises 11 residues. The CDR3 region has the DNA TGTGCCAGCAGTTCTGCCTACGAGCAGTACTTC. Protein sequence: CASSSAYEQYF.

The chain is built from TRBV5-1 and TRBJ2-1; 10 positions agree with TRBD1. Germline assignment: CDR1 SGHRS and CDR2 YFSETQ. The CDR3 sequence is 14 residues long. Germline trimming cut 6 bases from V and 5 bases from J; bases unmatched to any gene: 5. This chain's CDR3 is CASKGQGINNEQFF. CDR3 bases: TGCGCCAGCAAGGGACAGGGGATAAACAATGAGCAGTTCTTC.

This clone was seen only a few times. The chain carries TRBV5-1 and TRBJ1-2, with 10 bases identical to TRBD1. The CDR3 covers 15 residues. After removal of 3 bases from V and 6 bases from J, the junction contained 8 bases not matched to a gene. CDR1 SGHRS and CDR2 YFSETQ come from the germline V gene. CDR3 residues: CASSSGTGANNGYTF. The CDR3, as DNA: TGCGCCAGCAGCTCCGGGACAGGGGCCAACAATGGCTACACCTTC.

This clone was seen a single time. The chain has TRBV5-1 and TRBJ2-7; 7 nucleotides align to TRBD1. The J segment lost 0 bases and the V segment lost 0 bases, leaving 3 bases of the junction unmatched. CDR1 SGHRS and CDR2 YFSETQ come from the germline V gene. CDR3 length equals 15 residues. DNA of the CDR3: TGCGCCAGCAGCTTGGAAGGGGGCGGCTCCTACGAGCAGTACTTC. Residues: CASSLEGGGSYEQYF.

This sequence joins TRBV2 and TRBJ1-3; D not certain. Germline V gives CDR1 SNHLY, CDR2 FYNNEI. The CDR3 consists of 13 residues. The V end lost 5 bases, the J end lost 4 bases, and 9 bases lay between the germline ends. The DNA of the CDR3 is TGTGCCAGCAGTCCTCCTCTAGGAAACACCATATATTTT. The encoded protein is CASSPPLGNTIYF.

The V call is TRBV19, the J call TRBJ2-7; TRBD2 matches 7 bases. Germline V lookup: CDR1 LNHDA, CDR2 SQIVND (reference sequence). V shed 6 bases, J shed 0 bases, and the junction held 5 bases outside the gene matches. This CDR3 region has 14 residues. The CDR3 DNA reads TGTGCCAGTAGAAAGAGCGGGACCTCCTACGAGCAGTACTTC. Translating gives CASRKSGTSYEQYF.

The DNA of the CDR3 is TGTGCCAGCAGCTTTAGACAGGGTAGAGCGGCGGGCATTAAAAACATTCAGTACTTC. As protein: CASSFRQGRAAGIKNIQYF. The J gene is TRBJ2-4, the V gene TRBV7-2, with 7 bases lining up with TRBD1. Losses at the gene ends were 3 bases for V and 4 bases for J; bases not matched to a gene: 18. The germline V gene has CDR1 SGHTA and CDR2 FQGNSA. This CDR3 spans 19 amino acids.

V and J are TRBV2 and TRBJ1-6; weak D call: TRBD1 (6 bases). The germline V gene has CDR1 SNHLY and CDR2 FYNNEI. The CDR3 has 15 residues. Trimming left V 8 bases short and J 0 bases short, with 11 bases between. The CDR3: CASYDRSSYNSPLHF. CDR3 in DNA: TGTGCCAGCTATGACAGGAGCTCCTATAATTCACCCCTCCACTTT.

The V call is TRBV5-4, the J call TRBJ1-1, with 7 bases identical to TRBD1. V was pared by 3 bases and J by 5 bases, with 7 bases of the junction left unmatched. This CDR3 contains 14 residues. Germline loops: CDR1 SGHNT, CDR2 YYREEE (reference sequence). The CDR3 loop is CASSSDRDGTEAFF. Written as DNA, the CDR3 is TGTGCCAGCAGCTCTGACAGGGATGGGACTGAAGCTTTCTTT.

This clone has more than one count but fewer than ten. This sequence joins TRBV4-1 and TRBJ1-1, with D unresolved. Between the trimmed V and J ends, which lost 1 base and 4 bases, there was a span of 16 bases. Germline CDR1 and CDR2: MGHRA and YSYEKL. The CDR3 totals 16 residues. The CDR3 sequence is CASSQGVAWVGTEAFF. As DNA, the CDR3 is TGCGCCAGCAGCCAAGGAGTAGCTTGGGTCGGCACTGAAGCTTTCTTT.